Presented here are 32 T cell receptor beta chains from one specimen sequenced in a study of radiotherapy plus CTLA-4 blockade in lung cancer. The method was immunoSEQ multiplex PCR; TCRdb's version includes in-frame clones alone and lacks a portion of them. The sample lists some 66,000 clones, approximately 82% occurring once. Sequences were derived from peripheral blood, sampled from a patient treated with radiotherapy plus ipilimumab. The receptors were sampled from a human donor with non-small cell lung cancer who had a partial response to radiotherapy plus ipilimumab.

This clone has more than one count but fewer than ten. The chain employs TRBV5-4 and TRBJ2-7; possible D gene TRBD1, 6 bases. The CDR3 is 14 amino acids. Germline V lookup: CDR1 SGHNT, CDR2 YYREEE (reference sequence). The ends were cut back, 4 bases at V and 0 bases at J, with 11 bases in the middle. The CDR3 sequence is CASSSTGSSYEQYF. CDR3 DNA: TGTGCCAGCAGCAGCACAGGGAGCTCCTACGAGCAGTACTTC.

This clone was counted a single time. This sequence joins TRBV9 and TRBJ2-7; TRBD2 matches at 13 bases. Germline CDR1 reads SGDLS; CDR2 reads YYNGEE. With 0 bases clipped from V and 2 bases from J, the junction kept 2 bases outside the gene matches. The CDR3 runs 16 residues. The CDR3 protein is CASSVGGLAGAYEQYF. The CDR3 coding sequence is TGTGCCAGCAGCGTAGGCGGACTAGCGGGAGCCTACGAGCAGTACTTC.

This clone was observed once. This rearrangement joins TRBV5-4 to TRBJ2-5; 8 positions match TRBD2. The last part of the DNA fits TRBJ2-7 better; the J call may be wrong. Germline loops: CDR1 SGHNT, CDR2 YYREEE (reference sequence). This CDR3 is 16 amino acids long. CDR3: CASSSPQRETSYEQYF. The DNA of the CDR3 is TGTGCCAGCAGCTCCCCTCAGCGGGAGACGTCCTACGAGCAGTACTTC.

V is TRBV27 and J is TRBJ1-4, with unresolved D. The CDR3 is 15 amino acids. V was clipped by 3 bases and J by 3 bases, with 11 bases between them. Per the germline V gene, CDR1 is MNHEY and CDR2 is SMNVEV (reference sequence). CDR3 sequence: CASSFRGRPNEKLFF. CDR3 DNA: TGTGCCAGCAGTTTCCGCGGGAGGCCTAATGAAAAACTGTTTTTT.

The V call is TRBV6-5, the J call TRBJ2-2; 7 nucleotides match TRBD1. CDR3 length equals 14 residues. Germline trimming cut 2 bases from V and 11 bases from J; bases unmatched to any gene: 8. CDR1 and CDR2 from the germline V gene are MNHEY and SVGAGI. CDR3 DNA sequence: TGTGCCAGCAGTTACCCTTCGGGACAGCGAGAGCTGTTTTTT. Its protein product is CASSYPSGQRELFF.

The chain has TRBV6-1 and TRBJ1-4; D ambiguous. This CDR3 is built from 15 residues. Germline V gene lookup returns CDR1 MNHNS and CDR2 SASEGT. Trimming took 7 bases from V and 7 from J, leaving 19 bases between them. CDR3 protein: CASTNLRGVGEKLFF. CDR3 nucleotides: TGTGCCAGCACCAACCTGCGAGGAGTAGGTGAAAAACTGTTTTTT.

CDR3 sequence (DNA): TGTGCCAGCAGCTTAGGTGGCAGGGGAGGGACCTACGAGCAGTACTTC. As protein: CASSLGGRGGTYEQYF. This chain joins TRBV7-3 and TRBJ2-7; possibly TRBD2 for D (7 bases). Between the trimmed V and J ends, which lost 2 bases and 2 bases, there was a span of 16 bases. This CDR3 has 16 residues. Germline assignment: CDR1 SGHTA and CDR2 FQGTGA.

The V call is TRBV29-1, the J call TRBJ2-1; D might be TRBD2 (7 bases). The CDR3 totals 18 residues. Between the trimmed V and J ends, which lost 4 bases and 0 bases, there was a span of 22 bases. Germline CDR1 is SQVTM and CDR2 is ANQGSEA. DNA for the CDR3: TGCAGCGTTGGAAATAAGGGAGGGGGGGGAAGCTCCTACAATGAGCAGTTCTTC. This sequence encodes CSVGNKGGGGSSYNEQFF.

This chain connects TRBV11-2 to TRBJ1-1; a possible D gene is TRBD1 (6 bases). V gave up 2 bases and J gave up 7 bases, with 11 bases separating them. The CDR3 consists of 13 residues. CDR1 is SGHAT and CDR2 is FQNNGV in the germline V gene. The CDR3 DNA follows: TGTGCCAGCAGCTTATGGGCACAGGGTGAAGCTTTCTTT. Its translation: CASSLWAQGEAFF. Based on the CDR3 plus reference TRBV11-2 and TRBJ1-1, the full variable domain is EAGVAQSPRYKIIEKRQSVAFWCNPISGHATLYWYQQILGQGPKLLIQFQNNGVVDDSQLPKDRFSAERLKGVDSTLKIQPAKLEDSAVYLCASSLWAQGEAFFGQGTRLTVV.

The V gene is TRBV7-2, the J gene TRBJ2-5; 8 bases match TRBD2. Trimming took 4 bases from V and 1 from J; bases not matched to a gene: 2. CDR3 size: 14 residues. Germline-derived CDR1 and CDR2 are SGHTA and FQGNSA. The CDR3, as DNA: TGTGCCAGCAGCTCGACTAGCGTCCAAGAGACCCAGTACTTC. Amino acid sequence: CASSSTSVQETQYF.

The chain carries TRBV10-3 and TRBJ1-2; 7 bases align to TRBD1. The CDR3 spans 14 residues. CDR1 and CDR2 from the germline V gene are ENHRY and SYGVKD. V shed 0 bases and J 3 bases; nucleotides not matched to a gene: 1. CDR3 sequence reads: CAISESQGDYGYTF. CDR3 sequence (DNA): TGTGCCATCAGTGAGTCTCAGGGGGACTATGGCTACACCTTC.

This chain links TRBV2 with TRBJ1-1; 9 bases match TRBD1. CDR1 is SNHLY and CDR2 is FYNNEI in the germline V gene. V dropped 3 bases and J dropped 6; count of bases not matched to a gene: 5. The CDR3 totals 14 residues. In nucleotides, the CDR3 is TGTGCCAGCAGTGACCGGGACAGGGTACCTGAAGCTTTCTTT. Translated, it gives CASSDRDRVPEAFF.

This clone was seen once. The chain is built from TRBV9 and TRBJ2-2; 7 bases map to TRBD1. The CDR3 runs to 15 residues. Germline V gene data show CDR1 as SGDLS and CDR2 as YYNGEE. The CDR3 DNA follows: TGTGTAGTAGACGCCGGGACAGCGAACACCGGGGAGCTGTTTTTT. It encodes CVVDAGTANTGELFF.

V usage is TRBV18 and J usage is TRBJ2-2; D might be TRBD1 (6 bases). CDR3 length equals 15 residues. Trimming stripped 5 bases from V and 1 base from J, with 11 bases between. Germline loops: CDR1 KGHSH, CDR2 LQKENI. The CDR3 DNA follows: TGTGCCAGCTCATCCTCACAGGGGAACACCGGGGAGCTGTTTTTT. Protein product: CASSSSQGNTGELFF.

The chain is built from TRBV7-7 and TRBJ2-1, with 11 bases identical to TRBD2. Germline CDR1 is SSHAT and CDR2 is FNYEAQ (reference sequence). CDR3 length equals 16 residues. The ends lost 5 bases at V and 4 bases at J; junction bases unmatched: 7. The CDR3 DNA follows: TGTGCCAGCAGCAGGGAACTAGCGGGGGCGTACAATGAGCAGTTCTTC. It specifies CASSRELAGAYNEQFF. Variable domain in full (rest from reference TRBV7-7 and TRBJ2-1): GAGVSQSPRYKVTKRGQDVTLRCDPISSHATLYWYQQALGQGPEFLTYFNYEAQPDKSGLPSDRFSAERPEGSISTLTIQRTEQRDSAMYRCASSRELAGAYNEQFFGPGTRLTVL.

This clone was detected only a few times. The V call is TRBV2, the J call TRBJ2-1; tentatively, D is TRBD1 (5 bases). Trimming shortened V by 4 bases and J by 1 base, and 11 bases separated the two germline ends. Germline V lookup: CDR1 SNHLY, CDR2 FYNNEI. The CDR3 covers 15 residues. This CDR3 is CASSGQGTSYNEQFF. Here the CDR3 DNA reads TGTGCCAGCAGTGGTCAGGGTACTTCCTACAATGAGCAGTTCTTC.

The chain links TRBV20-1 to TRBJ2-7, with 7 bases lining up with TRBD1. Germline-derived CDR1 and CDR2 are DFQATT and SNEGSKA (reference sequence). This CDR3 comprises 11 residues. Unmatched junction bases numbered 2, after V lost 3 bases and J lost 6 bases. This CDR3 reads CSASDRAEQYF. DNA of the CDR3: TGCAGTGCTAGCGACAGGGCCGAGCAGTACTTC.

This clone was observed a handful of times. One junction end does not reproduce the germline sequence, and a read error may be involved. The V and J genes are TRBV11-2 and TRBJ2-7; TRBD2 might be the D (6 bases). CDR3 length: 15 residues. In germline, CDR1 is SGHAT, CDR2 FQNNGV. The DNA of the CDR3 is TGCGCCAGCAGCCAAGATGGGGCTAGCGACTACGAGCAGTACTTC. The encoded protein is CASSQDGASDYEQYF. Full variable domain (missing parts from reference TRBV11-2 and TRBJ2-7): EAGVAQSPRYKIIEKRQSVAFWCNPISGHATLYWYQQILGQGPKLLIQFQNNGVVDDSQLPKDRFSAERLKGVDSTLKIQPAKLEDSAVYLCASSQDGASDYEQYFGPGTRLTVT.

This chain joins TRBV19 and TRBJ1-2, with 8 bases identical to TRBD1. This CDR3 is built from 14 residues. J was trimmed by 2 bases and V by 11 bases; bases with no gene match: 10. The V gene's germline CDR1 is LNHDA and CDR2 SQIVND (reference sequence). The DNA for the CDR3 is TGTGCCGGATCAGACACAGGGGGAAACTATGGCTACACCTTC. It specifies CAGSDTGGNYGYTF.

This clone was observed a few times. The chain recombines TRBV30 with TRBJ1-1, with 7 positions matching TRBD1. J gave up 1 base and V 0 bases, and 8 bases lay outside the gene matches. Germline loops: CDR1 GTSNPN, CDR2 SVGIG (reference sequence). The CDR3 is 16 amino acids. Here the CDR3 DNA reads TGTGCCTGGAGTGTGGGATACAGGGGATGGAACACTGAAGCTTTCTTT. This codes for CAWSVGYRGWNTEAFF.

This chain links TRBV10-3 with TRBJ1-5; D is perhaps TRBD1 (5 bases). Trimming stripped 0 bases from V and 2 bases from J, with 11 bases between. The CDR3 consists of 16 residues. Germline CDR1 is ENHRY and CDR2 is SYGVKD. CDR3 nucleotides: TGTGCCATCAGTGAGTCGACAGTCCCGGGCAATCAGCCCCAGCATTTT. This translates into CAISESTVPGNQPQHF.

The V call is TRBV5-1, the J call TRBJ2-5, with D possibly being TRBD1 (6 bases). The CDR3 runs to 14 residues. Between the trimmed V and J ends, which lost 3 bases and 1 base, there was a span of 10 bases. Germline CDR1 is SGHRS and CDR2 is YFSETQ. CDR3 DNA: TGCGCCAGCAGCTCGCAGGGGTTCCAAGAGACCCAGTACTTC. Amino acids: CASSSQGFQETQYF.

The V gene is TRBV5-4, the J gene TRBJ1-2, with D possibly matching TRBD1 (6 bases). The CDR3 consists of 18 residues. The germline gives CDR1 SGHNT, CDR2 YYREEE (reference sequence). V dropped 3 bases and J dropped 1 base, with 22 bases sitting between them. CDR3 bases: TGTGCCAGCAGCTCAAGACCCCCCGGGACACTAAATAACTATGGCTACACCTTC. Residues: CASSSRPPGTLNNYGYTF.

The gene calls are TRBV28 and TRBJ2-4; 10 nucleotides align to TRBD2. Looked up from germline, CDR1 is MDHEN and CDR2 is SYDVKM. V was pared by 5 bases and J by 7 bases, with 8 bases of the junction left unmatched. The length of the CDR3 is 15 residues. CDR3 in DNA: TGTGCCAGCAGTCCCCAGCGGGAGGGCCGGAACATTCAGTACTTC. Protein product: CASSPQREGRNIQYF.

The gene calls are TRBV7-2 and TRBJ2-6; no clear D. V shed 1 base and J shed 0 bases, with 7 bases lying between them. The CDR3 length is 16 residues. From germline, CDR1 is SGHTA and CDR2 FQGNSA. The CDR3 spells CASSLVSFSGANVLTF. DNA of the CDR3: TGTGCCAGCAGCTTAGTGAGCTTCTCTGGGGCCAACGTCCTGACTTTC.

The chain is built from TRBV7-9 and TRBJ2-7, with TRBD2 matching over 7 bases. Trimming at V came to 0 bases and at J to 6 bases, leaving 5 bases not matched to a gene. This CDR3 has 14 amino acids. The V gene's germline CDR1 is SEHNR and CDR2 FQNEAQ (reference sequence). Written as DNA, the CDR3 is TGTGCCAGCAGCTTAGCTAGCGGGCCAAGCGAGCAGTACTTC. Amino acids: CASSLASGPSEQYF. The full variable domain, with the rest looked up from reference TRBV7-9 and TRBJ2-7, is DTGVSQNPRHKITKRGQNVTFRCDPISEHNRLYWYRQTLGQGPEFLTYFQNEAQLEKSRLLSDRFSAERPKGSFSTLEIQRTEQGDSAMYLCASSLASGPSEQYFGPGTRLTVT.

Only a few counts were recorded for this clone. V and J are TRBV6-5 and TRBJ2-5; the match to TRBD1 covers 7 bases. Germline V gene lookup returns CDR1 MNHEY and CDR2 SVGAGI. V dropped 6 bases and J dropped 2; count of bases not matched to a gene: 3. The CDR3 runs to 13 residues. This CDR3 is CASRRTGQETQYF. The CDR3 bases are TGTGCCAGCAGGAGGACAGGACAAGAGACCCAGTACTTC.

This chain connects TRBV29-1 to TRBJ2-5; the match to TRBD1 covers 7 bases. This CDR3 has 13 residues. Germline V gene data show CDR1 as SQVTM and CDR2 as ANQGSEA. V shed 4 bases and J 5 bases; nucleotides not matched to a gene: 7. CDR3 sequence reads: CSVGARGKETQYF. The CDR3 nucleotides are TGCAGCGTTGGGGCCAGGGGGAAGGAGACCCAGTACTTC.

The chain recombines TRBV2 with TRBJ2-7, with D perhaps matching TRBD1 (6 bases). V was shortened by 6 bases and J by 5 bases, with 17 bases between the two germline ends. CDR1 is SNHLY, CDR2 FYNNEI, per germline. CDR3 length: 14 residues. The CDR3 region is CASRNDRSSDEQYF. The CDR3 bases are TGTGCCAGCAGGAATGACAGGTCCTCGGACGAGCAGTACTTC. The full variable domain, its missing parts supplied by reference TRBV2 and TRBJ2-7, is EPEVTQTPSHQVTQMGQEVILRCVPISNHLYFYWYRQILGQKVEFLVSFYNNEISEKSEIFDDQFSVERPDGSNFTLKIRSTKLEDSAMYFCASRNDRSSDEQYFGPGTRLTVT.

In this sample, this clone turned up a few times. The chain is built from TRBV7-3 and TRBJ2-6; unclear D gene. This CDR3 is built from 16 residues. The germline V and J ends were trimmed by 3 bases and 0 bases, with 9 bases remaining between them. Germline assignment: CDR1 SGHTA and CDR2 FQGTGA. The CDR3: CASSLSAGSGANVLTF. CDR3 coding DNA: TGTGCCAGCAGCTTGAGTGCCGGCTCTGGGGCCAACGTCCTGACTTTC.

The chain couples TRBV11-3 to TRBJ2-7; 15 bases align to TRBD2. Germline CDR1 SGHNT, CDR2 YENEEA. V was clipped by 3 bases and J by 5 bases; unmatched bases: 5. This CDR3 spans 16 amino acids. In DNA, the CDR3 is TGTGCCAGCAGCTTCACGGGACTAGCGGGAGGAGACGAGCAGTACTTC. Translated, it gives CASSFTGLAGGDEQYF.

The chain couples TRBV2 to TRBJ1-5; 7 bases are a match to TRBD1. V trimming: 1 base; J trimming: 4 bases; junction bases outside the gene matches: 4. CDR3 length: 15 residues. Germline V lookup: CDR1 SNHLY, CDR2 FYNNEI. The CDR3 bases are TGTGCCAGCAGTGAAGTAGGACAGGCAAATCAGCCCCAGCATTTT. The encoded protein is CASSEVGQANQPQHF. Using reference TRBV2 and TRBJ1-5 for the parts outside the CDR3, the full variable domain is EPEVTQTPSHQVTQMGQEVILRCVPISNHLYFYWYRQILGQKVEFLVSFYNNEISEKSEIFDDQFSVERPDGSNFTLKIRSTKLEDSAMYFCASSEVGQANQPQHFGDGTRLSIL.